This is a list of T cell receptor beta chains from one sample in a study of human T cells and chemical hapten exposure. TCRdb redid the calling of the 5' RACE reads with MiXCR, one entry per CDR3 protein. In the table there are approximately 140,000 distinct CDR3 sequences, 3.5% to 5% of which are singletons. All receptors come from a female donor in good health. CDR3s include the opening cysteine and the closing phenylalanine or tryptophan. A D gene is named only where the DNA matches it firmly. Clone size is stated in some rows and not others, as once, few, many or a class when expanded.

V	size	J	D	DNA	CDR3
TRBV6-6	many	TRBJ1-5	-	TGTGCCAGCAGTCCCCAAGGTGTATTCAATCAGCCCCAGCATTTT	CASSPQGVFNQPQHF
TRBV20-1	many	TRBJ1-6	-	TGCAGTGCGCCGCCTGACAGAAGCTCCTATAATTCACCCCTCCACTTT	CSAPPDRSSYNSPLHF
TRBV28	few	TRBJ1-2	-	TGTGGTCCCCTATGGACTAAGTATGGCTACACCTTC	CGPLWTKYGYTF
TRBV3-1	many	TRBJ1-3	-	TGTGCCAGCAGCCAAGATCTAAGGATTACTGGAAACACCATATATTTT	CASSQDLRITGNTIYF
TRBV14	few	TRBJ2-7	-	TGTGCCAGCAGCCAAGAAGCCTCGGGAGAGCAGTACTTC	CASSQEASGEQYF
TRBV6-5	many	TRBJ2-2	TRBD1	TGTGCCAGCCACGGACAGGGGGCGAACACCGGGGAGCTGTTTTTT	CASHGQGANTGELFF
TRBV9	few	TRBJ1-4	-	TGTGCCAGCAGCACCGACCCGGCTCGGGCTAATGAAAAACTGTTTTTT	CASSTDPARANEKLFF
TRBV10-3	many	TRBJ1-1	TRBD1	TGTGCCATCAGTGGAGGGGACAGGGGAAGTACTGAAGCTTTCTTT	CAISGGDRGSTEAFF
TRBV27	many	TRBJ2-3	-	TGTGCCAGCAGTCCTACAGTCGGACAAAGTCAGTATTTT	CASSPTVGQSQYF
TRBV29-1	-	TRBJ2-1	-	TGCAGCGTTGAAGGAGGGCGGGGCCCCTTCGGTGAGCAGTTCTTC	CSVEGGRGPFGEQFF
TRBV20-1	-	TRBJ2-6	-	TGCAGTGCCCCTAACCTAAAGGGCTCCTCCTCTGGGGCCAACGTCCTGACTTTC	CSAPNLKGSSSGANVLTF
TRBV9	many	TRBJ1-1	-	TGTGCCAGCAGCGTAATGATCGACACTGAAGCTTTCTTT	CASSVMIDTEAFF
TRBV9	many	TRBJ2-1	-	TGTGCCAGCACGCCGGGACTTATCTCCTACAATGAGCAGTTCTTC	CASTPGLISYNEQFF
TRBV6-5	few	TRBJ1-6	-	TGTGCCAGCAGTTACGCCGGGGGGCTTCCCTCACCCCTCCACTTT	CASSYAGGLPSPLHF
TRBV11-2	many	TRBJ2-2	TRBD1	TGTGCCAGCAGCCCGGGACAGGGACCAGGCGGGGAGCTGTTTTTT	CASSPGQGPGGELFF
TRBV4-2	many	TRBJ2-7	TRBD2	TGTGCCAGCAGCCAAGAGCGCGGGGGGGTTGAGGAGCAGTACTTC	CASSQERGGVEEQYF
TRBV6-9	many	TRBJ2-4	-	TGTGCCAATTCTGGGGAGCCAGCCAAAAACATTCAGTACTTC	CANSGEPAKNIQYF
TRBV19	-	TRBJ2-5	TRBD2	TGTGCCAGTATGGCTGGGACTAGCGGGGCTCGGACCCAGTACTTC	CASMAGTSGARTQYF
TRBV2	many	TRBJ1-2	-	TGTGCCAGCAGTGAGGAGGGCGACATCTATGGCTACACCTTC	CASSEEGDIYGYTF
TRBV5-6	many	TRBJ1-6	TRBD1	TGTGCCAGCAGCCGTTCGGACAGGGGAGGGTCACCCCTCCACTTT	CASSRSDRGGSPLHF
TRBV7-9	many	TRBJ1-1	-	TGTGCCAGCAGCGTACAGGGAGCGGGCACTGAAGCTTTCTTT	CASSVQGAGTEAFF
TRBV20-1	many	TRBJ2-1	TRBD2	TGCAGTGCTTATATGGGGGGGGGTGGAGGCAATGAGCAGTTCTTC	CSAYMGGGGGNEQFF
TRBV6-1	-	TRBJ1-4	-	TGTGCCAGCAGGGCGGGTAATGAAAAACTGTTTTTT	CASRAGNEKLFF
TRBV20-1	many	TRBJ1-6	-	TGCAGTGCCCCAAGCCGGGGGTTTGTCTCCTATAATTCACCCCTCCACTTT	CSAPSRGFVSYNSPLHF
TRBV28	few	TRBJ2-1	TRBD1	TGTGCCAGCAGTACCCCCGGTATAGGACAGGGTATGAAGGATGAGCAGTTCTTC	CASSTPGIGQGMKDEQFF
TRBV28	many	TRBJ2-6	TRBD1	TGTGCCAGCAGTAAACAGGGGTCCGGGGCCAACGTCCTGACTTTC	CASSKQGSGANVLTF
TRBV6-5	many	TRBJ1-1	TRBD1	TGTGCCAGCAGCCGACAGGGGAACACTGAAGCTTTCTTT	CASSRQGNTEAFF
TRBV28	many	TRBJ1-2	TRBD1	TGTGCCAGCAGTCAGGGGGGGAGTAGAGACTATGGCTACACCTTC	CASSQGGSRDYGYTF
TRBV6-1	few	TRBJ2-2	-	TGTGCCAGCAGGTGGGATGCCCGCACCGGGGAGCTGTTTTTT	CASRWDARTGELFF
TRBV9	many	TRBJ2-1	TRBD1	TGTGCCAGCAGCGCACGGACAGGTGAAGCGTGGGATGAGCAGTTCTTC	CASSARTGEAWDEQFF
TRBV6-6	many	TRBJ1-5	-	TGTGCCAGCATTTCACCGGACTTGAGCAATCAGCCCCAGCATTTT	CASISPDLSNQPQHF
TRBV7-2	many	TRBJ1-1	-	TGTGCCAGCAGCACACAAGCGAACACTGAAGCTTTCTTT	CASSTQANTEAFF
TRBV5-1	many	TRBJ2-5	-	TGCGCCAGCAGCCCGGCACGGGGAGAAGAGACCCAGTACTTC	CASSPARGEETQYF
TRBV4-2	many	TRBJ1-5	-	TGTGCCAGCAGCCAAGATGAACAGTACAATCAGCCCCAGCATTTT	CASSQDEQYNQPQHF
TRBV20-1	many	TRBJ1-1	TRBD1	TGCAGTAACCGACCAGGGACAGGGACTCTTGAAGCTTTCTTT	CSNRPGTGTLEAFF
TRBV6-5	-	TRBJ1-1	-	TGTGCCAGCAGCTACAGAGCAGCCAGCACTGAAGCTTTCTTT	CASSYRAASTEAFF
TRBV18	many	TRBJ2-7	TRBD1	TGTGCCAGCTCATCAGACAGGGTCTGGTACGAGCAGTACTTC	CASSSDRVWYEQYF
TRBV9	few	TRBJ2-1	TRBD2	TGTGCCAGCAGCGCCAGCGGGGTCTCCTACAATGAGCAGTTCTTC	CASSASGVSYNEQFF
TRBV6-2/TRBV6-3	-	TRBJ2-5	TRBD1	TGTGCCAGCAGTAAAGCGCCGGGACAGGGTCTAGGGACCCAGTACTTC	CASSKAPGQGLGTQYF
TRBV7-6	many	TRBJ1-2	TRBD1	TGTGCCAGCAGCTTACAGGGGGTTAACTATGGCTACACCTTC	CASSLQGVNYGYTF
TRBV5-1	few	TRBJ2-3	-	TGCGCCAGCAGCTTGCAGACTAGCACAGATACGCAGTATTTT	CASSLQTSTDTQYF
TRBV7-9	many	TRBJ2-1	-	TGTGCCAGCAGCTTTGCTTCCTCCTACAATGAGCAGTTCTTC	CASSFASSYNEQFF
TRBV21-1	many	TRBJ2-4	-	TGTGCCAGCAGCAATCCCCCCAGCGGGGGTTTTCTTTGGCCCCAAAACATTCAGTACTTC	CASSNPPSGGFLWPQNIQYF
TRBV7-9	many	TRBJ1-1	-	TGTGCCAGCAGCTTAGCGCGTCAGGGGACTGAAGCTTTCTTT	CASSLARQGTEAFF
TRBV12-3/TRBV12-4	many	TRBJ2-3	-	TGTGCCAGCAGGTCCCCGTTTAGCACAGATACGCAGTATTTT	CASRSPFSTDTQYF
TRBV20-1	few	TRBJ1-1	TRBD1	TGCAGTGCCGACAGGGGAGGGGACACTGAAGCTTTCTTT	CSADRGGDTEAFF
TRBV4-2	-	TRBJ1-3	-	TGTGCCAGCAGCCAAGAGAGGGTCTCTGGAAACACCATATATTTT	CASSQERVSGNTIYF
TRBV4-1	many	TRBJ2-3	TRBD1	TGCGCCAGCAGCCACCCACCGGGGACAGGGAATTACAGGCCAAGTACGCAGTATTTT	CASSHPPGTGNYRPSTQYF
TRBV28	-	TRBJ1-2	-	TGTGCCAGCAGTTCCTACAGGGAGGAGAACGATGGCTACACCTTC	CASSSYREENDGYTF
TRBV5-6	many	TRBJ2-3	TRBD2	TGTGCCAGCCGATTCGGACTCAAGCGGGGGACTACAGATACGCAGTATTTT	CASRFGLKRGTTDTQYF